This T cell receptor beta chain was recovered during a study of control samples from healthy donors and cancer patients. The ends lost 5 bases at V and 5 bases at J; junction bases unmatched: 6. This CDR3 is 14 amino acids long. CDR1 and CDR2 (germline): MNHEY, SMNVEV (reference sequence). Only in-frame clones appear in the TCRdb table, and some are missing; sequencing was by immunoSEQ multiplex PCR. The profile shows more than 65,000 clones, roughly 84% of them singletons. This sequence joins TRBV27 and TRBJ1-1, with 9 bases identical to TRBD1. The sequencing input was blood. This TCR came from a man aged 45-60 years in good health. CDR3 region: CASSTGTGTTEAFF. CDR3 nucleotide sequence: TGTGCCAGCAGTACCGGGACAGGGACTACTGAAGCTTTCTTT.